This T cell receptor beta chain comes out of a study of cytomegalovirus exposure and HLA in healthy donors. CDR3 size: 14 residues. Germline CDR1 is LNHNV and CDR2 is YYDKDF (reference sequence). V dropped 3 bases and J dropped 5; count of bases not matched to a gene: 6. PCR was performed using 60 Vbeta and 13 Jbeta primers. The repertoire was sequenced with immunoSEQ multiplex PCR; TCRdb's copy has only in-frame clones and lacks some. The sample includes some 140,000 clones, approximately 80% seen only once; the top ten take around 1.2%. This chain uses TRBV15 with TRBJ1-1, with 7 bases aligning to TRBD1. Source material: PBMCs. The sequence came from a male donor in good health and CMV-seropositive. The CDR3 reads CATSSPTGLTEAFF. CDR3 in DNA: TGTGCCACCAGCAGTCCGACAGGGCTGACTGAAGCTTTCTTT.